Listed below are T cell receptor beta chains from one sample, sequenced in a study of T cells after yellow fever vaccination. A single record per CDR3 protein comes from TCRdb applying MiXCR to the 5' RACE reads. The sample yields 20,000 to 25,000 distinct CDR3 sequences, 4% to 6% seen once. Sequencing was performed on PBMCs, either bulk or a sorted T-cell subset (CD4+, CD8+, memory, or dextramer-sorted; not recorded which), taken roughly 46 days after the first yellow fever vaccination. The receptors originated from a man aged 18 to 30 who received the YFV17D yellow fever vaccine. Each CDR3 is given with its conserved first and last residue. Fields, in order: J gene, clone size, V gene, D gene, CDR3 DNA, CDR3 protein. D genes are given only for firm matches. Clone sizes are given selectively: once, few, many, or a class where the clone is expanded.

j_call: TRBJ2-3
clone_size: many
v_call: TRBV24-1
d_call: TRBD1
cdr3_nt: TGTGCCACCAGTGACCCTAGGGACAGGGGGGGAGATACGCAGTATTTT
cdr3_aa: CATSDPRDRGGDTQYF

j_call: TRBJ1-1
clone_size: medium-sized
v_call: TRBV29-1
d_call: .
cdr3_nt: TGCAGCGTTGCCAGGATGAACACTGAAGCTTTCTTT
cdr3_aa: CSVARMNTEAFF

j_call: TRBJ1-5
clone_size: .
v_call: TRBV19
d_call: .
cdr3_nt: TGTGCCAGTAGTCGCGCATCCCGGAATCAGCCCCAGCATTTT
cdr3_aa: CASSRASRNQPQHF

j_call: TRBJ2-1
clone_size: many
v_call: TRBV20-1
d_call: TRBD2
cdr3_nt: TGCAGTGCTAGAGATACACTAGCGGGGGGGAATGAGCAGTTCTTC
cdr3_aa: CSARDTLAGGNEQFF

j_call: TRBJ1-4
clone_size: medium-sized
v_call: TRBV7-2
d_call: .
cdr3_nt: TGTGCCAGCAGCTCCTTCCCTAATTCGAGAATTGAAAAACTGTTTTTT
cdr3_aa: CASSSFPNSRIEKLFF

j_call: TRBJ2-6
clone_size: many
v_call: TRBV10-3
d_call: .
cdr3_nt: TGTGCCATCAGTGTGGCAGGGTCTGGTGGGGCCAACGTCCTGACTTTC
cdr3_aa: CAISVAGSGGANVLTF

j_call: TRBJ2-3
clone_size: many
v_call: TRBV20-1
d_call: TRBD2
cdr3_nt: TGCAGTGCTAGAGATAGCGGGGGCACAGATACGCAGTATTTT
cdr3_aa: CSARDSGGTDTQYF

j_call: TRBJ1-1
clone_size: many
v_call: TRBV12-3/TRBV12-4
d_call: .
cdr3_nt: TGTGCCAGCAGTTTAGATACGGTGAACACTGAAGCTTTCTTT
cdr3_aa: CASSLDTVNTEAFF

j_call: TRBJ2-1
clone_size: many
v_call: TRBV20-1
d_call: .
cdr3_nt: TGCAGTGCTAGAAACATCTTAGGGACCCATGAGCAGTTCTTC
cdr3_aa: CSARNILGTHEQFF

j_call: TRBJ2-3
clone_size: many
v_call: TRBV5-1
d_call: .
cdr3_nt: TGCGCCAGCAGCTCCAACGCTCAGGATACGCAGTATTTT
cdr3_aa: CASSSNAQDTQYF

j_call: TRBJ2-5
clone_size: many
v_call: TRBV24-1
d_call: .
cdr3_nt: TGTGCCACCAGTGACGCTTCACAGGGTAAAGAGACCCAGTACTTC
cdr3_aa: CATSDASQGKETQYF

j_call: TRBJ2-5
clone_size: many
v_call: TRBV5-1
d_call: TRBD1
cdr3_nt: TGCGCCAGCAGCTTCGGGACAGCGGAGACCCAGTACTTC
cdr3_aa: CASSFGTAETQYF

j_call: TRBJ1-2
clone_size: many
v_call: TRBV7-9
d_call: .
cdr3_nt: TGTGCCAGCAGCTTAGAGGGCCATGGCTACACCTTC
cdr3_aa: CASSLEGHGYTF

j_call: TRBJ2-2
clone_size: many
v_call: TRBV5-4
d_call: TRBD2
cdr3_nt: TGTGCCAGCAGCTCCGGGGGGACGAACACCGGGGAGCTGTTTTTT
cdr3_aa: CASSSGGTNTGELFF

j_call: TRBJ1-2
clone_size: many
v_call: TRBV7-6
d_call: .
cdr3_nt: TGTGCCAGCAGCTTAGTACAGAGCTATGGCTACACCTTC
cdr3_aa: CASSLVQSYGYTF

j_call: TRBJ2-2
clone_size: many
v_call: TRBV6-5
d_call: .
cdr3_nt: TGTGCCAGCAGTTACGACACCACGAACACCGGGGAGCTGTTTTTT
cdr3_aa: CASSYDTTNTGELFF

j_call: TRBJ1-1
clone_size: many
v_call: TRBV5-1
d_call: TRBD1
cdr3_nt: TGCGCCAGCAGAGACGGACAGGGCCGGACTGAAGCTTTCTTT
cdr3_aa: CASRDGQGRTEAFF

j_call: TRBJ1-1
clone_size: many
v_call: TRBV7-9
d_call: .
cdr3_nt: TGTGCCACCCTGGGACCGTCGCTAACTGAAGCTTTCTTT
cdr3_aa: CATLGPSLTEAFF

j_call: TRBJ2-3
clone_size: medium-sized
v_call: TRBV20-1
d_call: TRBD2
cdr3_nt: TGCAGTGCGAAGCCGGGAGGGGGCACAGATACGCAGTATTTT
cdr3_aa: CSAKPGGGTDTQYF

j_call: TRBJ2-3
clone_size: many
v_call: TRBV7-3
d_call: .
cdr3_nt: TGTGCCAGCAGCACTGGGGGGCGGGGGATCACAGATACGCAGTATTTT
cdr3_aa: CASSTGGRGITDTQYF

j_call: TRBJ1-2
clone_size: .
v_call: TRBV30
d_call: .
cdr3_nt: TGTGCCTGGGGGGGGGGGTATGGCTACACCTTC
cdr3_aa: CAWGGGYGYTF

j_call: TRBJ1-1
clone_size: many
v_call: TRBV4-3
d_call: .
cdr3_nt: TGCGCCAGCAGCCCGGCGGAGGGCGGGAGCACTGAAGCTTTCTTT
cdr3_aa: CASSPAEGGSTEAFF

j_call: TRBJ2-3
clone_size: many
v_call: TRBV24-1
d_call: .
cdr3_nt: TGTGCCACCAGTGGAGGGGAGCACACAGATACGCAGTATTTT
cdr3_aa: CATSGGEHTDTQYF

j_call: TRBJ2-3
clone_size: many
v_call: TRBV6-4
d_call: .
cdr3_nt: TGTGCCAGCAGCACGGGGCCCACAGATACGCAGTATTTT
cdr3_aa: CASSTGPTDTQYF

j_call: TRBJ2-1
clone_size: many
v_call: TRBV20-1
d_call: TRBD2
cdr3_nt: TGCAGTGCTAGTGGGGGACTAGCGGGGGTTGAGCAGTTCTTC
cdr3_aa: CSASGGLAGVEQFF

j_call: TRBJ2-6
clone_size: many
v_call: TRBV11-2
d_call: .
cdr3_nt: TGTGCCAGCAGCTTAAGGGCGCAGCTAAGCTCTGGGGCCAACGTCCTGACTTTC
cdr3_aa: CASSLRAQLSSGANVLTF

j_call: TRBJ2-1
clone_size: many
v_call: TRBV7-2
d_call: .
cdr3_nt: TGTGCCAGCAGCCAAGGGGTCAGGGAGCAGTTCTTC
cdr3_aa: CASSQGVREQFF

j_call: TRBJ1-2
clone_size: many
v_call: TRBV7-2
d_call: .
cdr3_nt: TGTGCCAGCAGCTTAGCTTTCGGGACACGGGCTAACTATGGCTACACCTTC
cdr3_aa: CASSLAFGTRANYGYTF

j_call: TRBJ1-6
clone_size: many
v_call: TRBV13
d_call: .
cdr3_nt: TGTGCCAGCAGCTTAAGGGACACTAACGATCTAGATTCACCCCTCCACTTT
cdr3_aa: CASSLRDTNDLDSPLHF

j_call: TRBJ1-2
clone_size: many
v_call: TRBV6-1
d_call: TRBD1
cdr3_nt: TGTGCCAGCAGTGGAGCAGGGGGCGCCTATGGCTACACCTTC
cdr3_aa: CASSGAGGAYGYTF

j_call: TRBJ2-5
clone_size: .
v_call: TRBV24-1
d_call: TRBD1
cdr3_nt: TGTGCCACCAGCACAACGGGACAGGGGGTCCAAGAGACCCAGTACTTC
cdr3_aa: CATSTTGQGVQETQYF

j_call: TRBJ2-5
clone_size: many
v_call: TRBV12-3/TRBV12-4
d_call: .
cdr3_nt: TGTGCCAGCAGCCGACTGGGCGAAGAGACCCAGTACTTC
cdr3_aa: CASSRLGEETQYF

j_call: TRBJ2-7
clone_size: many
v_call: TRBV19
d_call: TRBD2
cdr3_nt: TGTGCCAGTAGTATCGGCCGACTAGCGGGGACCTACGAGCAGTACTTC
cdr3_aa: CASSIGRLAGTYEQYF

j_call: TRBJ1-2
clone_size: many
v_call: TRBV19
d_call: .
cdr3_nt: TGTGCCAGTAGTATAGATCGTGGCCGCAGCCCTACGAACTATGGCTACACCTTC
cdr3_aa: CASSIDRGRSPTNYGYTF

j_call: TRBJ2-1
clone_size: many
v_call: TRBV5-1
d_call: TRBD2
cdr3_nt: TGCGCCAGCAGGCCGGGGGGGGGAAGCTCCTACAATGAGCAGTTCTTC
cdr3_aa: CASRPGGGSSYNEQFF

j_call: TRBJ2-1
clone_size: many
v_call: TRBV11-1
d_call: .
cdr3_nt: TGTGCCAGCACCTCTCTAAGAGACAATGAGCAGTTCTTC
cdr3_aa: CASTSLRDNEQFF

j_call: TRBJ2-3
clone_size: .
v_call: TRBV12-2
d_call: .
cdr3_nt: TGTTCTGAAGATACGCAGTATTTT
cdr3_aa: CSEDTQYF

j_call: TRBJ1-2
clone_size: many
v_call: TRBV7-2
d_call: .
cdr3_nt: TGTGCCAGCAGCTTAGAGGGACTGTTTCATGGCTACACCTTC
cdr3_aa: CASSLEGLFHGYTF

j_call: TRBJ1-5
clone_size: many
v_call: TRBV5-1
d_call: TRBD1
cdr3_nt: TGCGCCAGCAGCTTTTCAGGGACAGGCAATCAGCCCCAGCATTTT
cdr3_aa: CASSFSGTGNQPQHF

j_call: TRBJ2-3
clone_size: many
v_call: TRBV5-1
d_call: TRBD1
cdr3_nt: TGCGCCAGCAGCTCCAGGGGGTGGGCCACAGATACGCAGTATTTT
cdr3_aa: CASSSRGWATDTQYF

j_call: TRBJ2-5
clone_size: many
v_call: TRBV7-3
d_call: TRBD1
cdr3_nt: TGTGCCAGCAGCCCTACAGGGGTGCAAGAGACCCAGTACTTC
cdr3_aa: CASSPTGVQETQYF

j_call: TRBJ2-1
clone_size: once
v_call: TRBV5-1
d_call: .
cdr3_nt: TGCGCCAGCAGCCCCGACGAGGGATCCTACAATGAGCAGTTCTTC
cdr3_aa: CASSPDEGSYNEQFF

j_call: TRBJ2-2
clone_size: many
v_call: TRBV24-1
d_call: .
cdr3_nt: TGTGCCACCAGTGATTTGAGTGGGACCAACACCGGGGAGCTGTTTTTT
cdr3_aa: CATSDLSGTNTGELFF

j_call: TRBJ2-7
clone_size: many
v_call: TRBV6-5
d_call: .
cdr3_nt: TGTGCCAGCAGTTACCGGCAGACAGCCGGTGTCGAGCAGTACTTC
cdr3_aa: CASSYRQTAGVEQYF